This T cell receptor (beta chain) was sequenced during a study of shared clonotypes between healthy human individuals. Findings and caveats of the study: Clonotypes that were shared across a few donors made up about 5.1% of naive CD4 clonotypes.

In regard to this clone: Its antigen is currently unknown.

CDR1 SGHRS and CDR2 YFSETQ come from the germline V gene. V shed 5 bases, J shed 5 bases, and the junction held 6 bases outside the gene matches. CDR3 length: 14 residues. The genomic DNA of each subset was split evenly across several immunoSEQ plates. DNA at 200 ng, tens of thousands of T cell genomes, went into sorted-subset replicate PCRs. Repertoires were generated with immunoSEQ multiplex PCR, while TCRdb's copy carries only in-frame clones and drops some. This sample has about 1.1 million clones, with 75% to 85% found just once. The chain links TRBV5-1 to TRBJ2-1, with TRBD2 matching over 8 bases. Material for sequencing was memory CD4+ T cells from PBMCs. Subset in this sample: CD45RA-negative fraction. This TCR was recovered from a man aged 18 to 29 in good health. Some clones in this sample may be carry-over from other donors' samples. In DNA form, the CDR3 reads TGCGCCAGCAGTGGACTAGCCCTGAACAATGAGCAGTTCTTC. This codes for CASSGLALNNEQFF.